The subject of this entry is one T cell receptor beta chain. The repertoire was sequenced with immunoSEQ multiplex PCR; TCRdb's copy has only in-frame clones and lacks some. The table includes around 200,000 clones, about 81% detected once. The study drew participants aged about 18 to 90 years from 20 to 30 US areas. With 2 bases clipped from V and 4 bases from J, the junction kept 10 bases outside the gene matches. CDR3 length: 16 residues. Germline CDR1 and CDR2: MNHEY and SMNVEV (reference sequence). These data come from a study of blood T cell repertoires in COVID-19. This TCR was recovered from a man in his forties or fifties who had recovered from COVID-19. The specimen was PBMCs or T cells enriched from blood (not recorded which). The chain is built from TRBV27 and TRBJ1-2, with 7 bases aligning to TRBD1. The CDR3 DNA is TGTGCCAGCAGTTTACGACCAGGGGGTTTTATCTATGGCTACACCTTC. Protein: CASSLRPGGFIYGYTF.